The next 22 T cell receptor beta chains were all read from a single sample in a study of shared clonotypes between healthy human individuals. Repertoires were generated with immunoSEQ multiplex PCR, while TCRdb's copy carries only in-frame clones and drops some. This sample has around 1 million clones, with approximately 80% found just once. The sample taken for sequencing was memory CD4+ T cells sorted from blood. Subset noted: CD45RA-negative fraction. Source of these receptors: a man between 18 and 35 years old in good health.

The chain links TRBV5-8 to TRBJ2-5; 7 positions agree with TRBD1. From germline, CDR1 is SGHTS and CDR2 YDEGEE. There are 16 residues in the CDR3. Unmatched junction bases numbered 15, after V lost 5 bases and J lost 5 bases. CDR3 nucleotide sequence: TGTGCCAGCAGGGATCGTCCGGGACAGTCACGGGAGACCCAGTACTTC. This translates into CASRDRPGQSRETQYF.

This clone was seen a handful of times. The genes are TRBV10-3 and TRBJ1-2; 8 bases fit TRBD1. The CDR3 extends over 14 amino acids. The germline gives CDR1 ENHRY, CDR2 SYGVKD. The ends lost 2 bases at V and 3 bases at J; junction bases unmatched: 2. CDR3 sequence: CAISEGQGYYGYTF. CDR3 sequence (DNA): TGTGCCATCAGTGAGGGACAGGGCTACTATGGCTACACCTTC.

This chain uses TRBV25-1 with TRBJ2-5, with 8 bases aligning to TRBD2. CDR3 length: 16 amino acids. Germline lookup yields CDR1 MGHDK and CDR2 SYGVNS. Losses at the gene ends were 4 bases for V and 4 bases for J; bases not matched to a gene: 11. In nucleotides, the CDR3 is TGTGCCAGCAGTGGCGGAAACGGCGGGAGGTTAGAGACCCAGTACTTC. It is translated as CASSGGNGGRLETQYF.

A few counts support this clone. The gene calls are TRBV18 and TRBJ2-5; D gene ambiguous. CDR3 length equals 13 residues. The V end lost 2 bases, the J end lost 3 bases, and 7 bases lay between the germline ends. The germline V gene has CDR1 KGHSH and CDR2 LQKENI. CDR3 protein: CASSPVRKETQYF. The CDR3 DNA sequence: TGTGCCAGCTCACCAGTGCGGAAAGAGACCCAGTACTTC.

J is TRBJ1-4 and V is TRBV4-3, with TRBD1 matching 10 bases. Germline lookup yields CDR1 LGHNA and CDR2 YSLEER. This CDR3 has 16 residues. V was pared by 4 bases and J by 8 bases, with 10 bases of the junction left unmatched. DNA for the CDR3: TGCGCCAGCAGCCGAGACAGGGGGCAAGAAGGGGAAAAACTGTTTTTT. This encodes CASSRDRGQEGEKLFF.

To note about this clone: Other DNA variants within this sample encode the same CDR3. As DNA, the CDR3 is TGTGCCAGCAGGACCGGGGGCGAGGGTCAGCCCCAGCATTTT. It translates to CASRTGGEGQPQHF. This chain uses TRBV28 with TRBJ1-5; tentative D call: TRBD1 (6 bases). The CDR3 totals 14 residues. Trimming removed 6 bases from V and 6 bases from J, with 15 bases in between. CDR1 and CDR2 from the germline V gene are MDHEN and SYDVKM.

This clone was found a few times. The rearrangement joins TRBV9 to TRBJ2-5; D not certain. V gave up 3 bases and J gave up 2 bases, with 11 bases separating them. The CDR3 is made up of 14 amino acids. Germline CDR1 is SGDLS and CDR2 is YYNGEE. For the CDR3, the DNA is TGTGCCAGCAGCGAGCAACCGAATCAAGAGACCCAGTACTTC. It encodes CASSEQPNQETQYF.

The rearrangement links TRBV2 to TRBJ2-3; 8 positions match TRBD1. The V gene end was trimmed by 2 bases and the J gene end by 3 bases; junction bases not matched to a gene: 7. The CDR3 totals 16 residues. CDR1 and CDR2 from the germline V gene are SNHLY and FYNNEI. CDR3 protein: CASSESPGGETDTQYF. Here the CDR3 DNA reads TGTGCCAGCAGTGAAAGTCCAGGGGGCGAGACAGATACGCAGTATTTT.

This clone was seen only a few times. The CDR3 reads CASSGNPTDTQYF. The CDR3 DNA reads TGTGCCAGCAGCGGCAACCCCACAGATACGCAGTATTTT. The chain has TRBV9 and TRBJ2-3; D call uncertain. Deletions cut 3 bases from V and 2 bases from J, with 7 bases between. Germline V lookup: CDR1 SGDLS, CDR2 YYNGEE. The CDR3 sequence is 13 residues long.

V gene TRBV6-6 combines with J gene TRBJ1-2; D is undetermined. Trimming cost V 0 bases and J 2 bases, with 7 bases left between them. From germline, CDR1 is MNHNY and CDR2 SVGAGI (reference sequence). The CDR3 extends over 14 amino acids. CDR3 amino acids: CASSYSSGNYGYTF. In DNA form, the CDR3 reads TGTGCCAGCAGTTACTCGAGCGGGAACTATGGCTACACCTTC.

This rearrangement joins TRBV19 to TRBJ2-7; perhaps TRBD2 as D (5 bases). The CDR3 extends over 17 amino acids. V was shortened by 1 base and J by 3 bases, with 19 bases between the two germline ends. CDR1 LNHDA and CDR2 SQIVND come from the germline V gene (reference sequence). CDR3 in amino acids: CASSIVQRKRNSYEQYF. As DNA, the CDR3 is TGTGCCAGTAGTATAGTGCAACGGAAGCGGAATAGCTACGAGCAGTACTTC.

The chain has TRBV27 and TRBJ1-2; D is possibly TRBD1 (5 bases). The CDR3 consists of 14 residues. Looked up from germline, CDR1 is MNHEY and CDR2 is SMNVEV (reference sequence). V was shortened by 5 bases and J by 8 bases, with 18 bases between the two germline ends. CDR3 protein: CASSGGLWSSGYTF. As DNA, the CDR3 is TGTGCCAGCAGTGGGGGACTTTGGAGTTCGGGCTACACCTTC.

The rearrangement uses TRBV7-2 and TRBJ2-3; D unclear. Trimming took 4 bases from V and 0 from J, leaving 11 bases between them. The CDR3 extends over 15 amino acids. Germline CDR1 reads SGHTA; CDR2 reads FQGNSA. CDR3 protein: CASSSKKASTDTQYF. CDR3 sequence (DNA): TGTGCCAGCAGCTCCAAAAAGGCTAGCACAGATACGCAGTATTTT.

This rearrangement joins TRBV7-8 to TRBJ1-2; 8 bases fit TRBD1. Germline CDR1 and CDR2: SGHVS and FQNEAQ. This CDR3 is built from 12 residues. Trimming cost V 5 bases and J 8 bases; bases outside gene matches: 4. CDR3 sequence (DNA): TGTGCCAGCAGCCTGGGACAGGCCGGCTACACCTTC. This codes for CASSLGQAGYTF.

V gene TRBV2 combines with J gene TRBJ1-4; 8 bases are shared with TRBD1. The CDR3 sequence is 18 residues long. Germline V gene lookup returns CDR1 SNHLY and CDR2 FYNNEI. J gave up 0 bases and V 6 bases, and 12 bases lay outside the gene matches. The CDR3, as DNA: TGTGCCAGCAGCCCGGGACAGGATTTTCTTGCAACTAATGAAAAACTGTTTTTT. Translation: CASSPGQDFLATNEKLFF.

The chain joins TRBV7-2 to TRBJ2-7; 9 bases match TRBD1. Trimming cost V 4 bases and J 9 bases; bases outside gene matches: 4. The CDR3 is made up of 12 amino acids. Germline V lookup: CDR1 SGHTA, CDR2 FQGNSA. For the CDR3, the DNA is TGTGCCAGCAGCTCACAGGGGGCGGGGCAGTACTTC. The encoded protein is CASSSQGAGQYF.

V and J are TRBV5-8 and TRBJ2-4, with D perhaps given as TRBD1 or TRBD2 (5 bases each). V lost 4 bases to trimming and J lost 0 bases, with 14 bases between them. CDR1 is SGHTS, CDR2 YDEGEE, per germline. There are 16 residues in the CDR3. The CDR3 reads CASSPGRALAKNIQYF. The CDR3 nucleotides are TGTGCCAGCAGCCCGGGGCGGGCCCTAGCCAAAAACATTCAGTACTTC.

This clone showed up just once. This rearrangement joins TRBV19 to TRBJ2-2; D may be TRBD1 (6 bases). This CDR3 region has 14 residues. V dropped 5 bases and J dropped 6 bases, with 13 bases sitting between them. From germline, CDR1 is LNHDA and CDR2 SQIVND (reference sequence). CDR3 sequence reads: CASSEQGFAGELFF. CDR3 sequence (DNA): TGTGCCAGTAGTGAACAGGGATTCGCCGGGGAGCTGTTTTTT.

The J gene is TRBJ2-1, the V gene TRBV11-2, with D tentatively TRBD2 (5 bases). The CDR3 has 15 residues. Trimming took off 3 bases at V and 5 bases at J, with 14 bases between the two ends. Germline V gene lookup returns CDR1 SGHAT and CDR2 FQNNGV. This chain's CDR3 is CASSLDSLSDNEQFF. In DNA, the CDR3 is TGTGCCAGCAGCTTGGACTCGCTTTCCGACAATGAGCAGTTCTTC. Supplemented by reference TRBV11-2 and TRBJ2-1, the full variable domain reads EAGVAQSPRYKIIEKRQSVAFWCNPISGHATLYWYQQILGQGPKLLIQFQNNGVVDDSQLPKDRFSAERLKGVDSTLKIQPAKLEDSAVYLCASSLDSLSDNEQFFGPGTRLTVL.

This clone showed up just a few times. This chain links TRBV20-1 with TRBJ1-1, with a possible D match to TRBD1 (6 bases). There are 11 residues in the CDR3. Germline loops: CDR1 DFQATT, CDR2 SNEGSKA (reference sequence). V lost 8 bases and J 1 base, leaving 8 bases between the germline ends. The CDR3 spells CSIQGNTEAFF. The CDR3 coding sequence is TGCAGTATACAGGGGAACACTGAAGCTTTCTTT.

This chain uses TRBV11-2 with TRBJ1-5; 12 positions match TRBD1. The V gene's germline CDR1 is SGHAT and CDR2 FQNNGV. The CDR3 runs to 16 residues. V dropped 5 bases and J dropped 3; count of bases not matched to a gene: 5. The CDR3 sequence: CASSQGTGGFNQPQHF. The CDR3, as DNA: TGTGCCAGCAGCCAAGGGACAGGGGGCTTCAATCAGCCCCAGCATTTT.

CDR3 protein: CASSLALWTEAFF. The CDR3 DNA sequence: TGTGCCAGCAGCTTGGCATTGTGGACTGAAGCTTTCTTT. The chain has TRBV5-5 and TRBJ1-1; unclear D gene. This CDR3 region has 13 residues. V lost 0 bases and J 5 bases, leaving 8 bases between the germline ends. Germline V gives CDR1 SGHKS, CDR2 YYEKEE (reference sequence).